The T cell receptor beta chain under discussion was sequenced for a study of beta chain features in type 1 diabetes. The wider study: Age and gender were similar between patients and healthy donors, as were cell yields.

Investigators reverse transcribed all isolated RNA, so they sequenced expressed TCRB transcripts. Produced via immunoSEQ multiplex PCR; TCRdb's table is partial and in-frame only. The sample includes about 660,000 clones, around 15% of them seen just once. Whole-study findings and limits: TCRB repertoires of naive, central memory and Treg cells appeared more similar among patients than among healthy donors. Individuals with type 1 diabetes displayed fewer insertions and more deletions at VDJ junctions. Patients with Type 1 diabetes showed moderately but significantly shorter TCRB CDR3s in all four CD4+ subsets.

Only a few counts were recorded for this clone. Its antigen remains unknown. This clonotype originated in a man aged 18 to 29 with type 1 diabetes. The sample consisted of naive CD4+ T cells from blood.

CDR3 protein: CACGGVTDTQYF. Written as DNA, the CDR3 is TGTGCCTGCGGGGGTGTCACAGATACGCAGTATTTT. The rearrangement links TRBV6-5 to TRBJ2-3, with 7 bases identical to TRBD2. This CDR3 has 12 residues. The J segment lost 2 bases and the V segment lost 11 bases, leaving 4 bases of the junction unmatched. Germline V gene sequence: CDR1 MNHEY, CDR2 SVGAGI.